Listed below are T cell receptor beta chains from one sample, sequenced in a study of cytomegalovirus exposure and HLA in healthy donors. Sequenced by immunoSEQ multiplex PCR; TCRdb stores in-frame clones only, minus some. Among around 220,000 clones, roughly 80% were seen once, and the ten largest hold about 16%. Sequencing input: PBMCs. All receptors come from a man aged 35 to 55 in good health and CMV-seronegative. Each CDR3 is given with its conserved first and last residue. Fields, in order: J gene, D gene, clone size, V gene, CDR3 protein. The D gene is left open where the match is weak. Some rows mark clone size as missing; the rest say once, few, many or name a class of expanded clone.

j_gene: TRBJ1-1
d_gene: NA
abundance: NA
v_gene: TRBV10-1
CDR3aa: CARERPSTEAFF

j_gene: TRBJ1-5
d_gene: TRBD1
abundance: NA
v_gene: TRBV5-1
CDR3aa: CASSLEGQGNQPQHF

j_gene: TRBJ2-1
d_gene: TRBD1
abundance: NA
v_gene: TRBV10-3
CDR3aa: CAIHTGGTGNEQFF

j_gene: TRBJ1-2
d_gene: TRBD1
abundance: NA
v_gene: TRBV11-2
CDR3aa: CASSQGGGTNYGYTF

j_gene: TRBJ2-3
d_gene: NA
abundance: NA
v_gene: TRBV18
CDR3aa: CASSPPNTDTQYF

j_gene: TRBJ2-3
d_gene: TRBD1
abundance: NA
v_gene: TRBV27
CDR3aa: CASSFLGQGTDTQYF

j_gene: TRBJ2-7
d_gene: NA
abundance: few
v_gene: TRBV19
CDR3aa: CASSIVGRNDEQYF

j_gene: TRBJ2-1
d_gene: TRBD2
abundance: NA
v_gene: TRBV19
CDR3aa: CASSNPGLARFEQFF

j_gene: TRBJ2-7
d_gene: NA
abundance: few
v_gene: TRBV27
CDR3aa: CASSLRTGYEQYF

j_gene: TRBJ2-5
d_gene: TRBD1
abundance: NA
v_gene: TRBV6-5
CDR3aa: CASSMGQAQYF

j_gene: TRBJ2-7
d_gene: NA
abundance: NA
v_gene: TRBV28
CDR3aa: CASRPWAGDYEQYF

j_gene: TRBJ2-7
d_gene: NA
abundance: NA
v_gene: TRBV5-6
CDR3aa: CASSLGREYYYEQYF

j_gene: TRBJ1-5
d_gene: NA
abundance: NA
v_gene: TRBV6-1
CDR3aa: CASSESSWQPQHF

j_gene: TRBJ2-6
d_gene: NA
abundance: NA
v_gene: TRBV7-2
CDR3aa: CASSSLVLSGANVLTF

j_gene: TRBJ2-7
d_gene: NA
abundance: few
v_gene: TRBV5-6
CDR3aa: CASSLGGGEQYF

j_gene: TRBJ2-1
d_gene: TRBD2
abundance: NA
v_gene: TRBV4-1
CDR3aa: CASSQATSGEFEDEQFF

j_gene: TRBJ2-1
d_gene: TRBD2
abundance: NA
v_gene: TRBV9
CDR3aa: CASSFWTSGGANEQFF

j_gene: TRBJ2-7
d_gene: NA
abundance: NA
v_gene: TRBV27
CDR3aa: CASRGTNQIEQYF

j_gene: TRBJ1-4
d_gene: NA
abundance: NA
v_gene: TRBV6-1
CDR3aa: CASSAQQGSNEKLFF

j_gene: TRBJ2-1
d_gene: TRBD2
abundance: once
v_gene: TRBV2
CDR3aa: CARREGRDLNTYNEQFF

j_gene: TRBJ1-1
d_gene: TRBD1
abundance: NA
v_gene: TRBV2
CDR3aa: CASSEYAGNRGTEAFF

j_gene: TRBJ2-1
d_gene: NA
abundance: NA
v_gene: TRBV7-3
CDR3aa: CASSPIRSGSYNEQFF

j_gene: TRBJ2-1
d_gene: TRBD2
abundance: NA
v_gene: TRBV5-1
CDR3aa: CASSLGTSGSNEQFF

j_gene: TRBJ2-5
d_gene: NA
abundance: NA
v_gene: TRBV4-1
CDR3aa: CASSRAGSGETQYF

j_gene: TRBJ2-2
d_gene: NA
abundance: NA
v_gene: TRBV5-4
CDR3aa: CASSLAEVTGELFF

j_gene: TRBJ1-3
d_gene: TRBD1
abundance: NA
v_gene: TRBV5-1
CDR3aa: CASTLDRGLGNTIYF

j_gene: TRBJ1-2
d_gene: NA
abundance: NA
v_gene: TRBV19
CDR3aa: CASSIARSGYTF

j_gene: TRBJ2-7
d_gene: TRBD1
abundance: once
v_gene: TRBV5-4
CDR3aa: CASSRMGQGTTYEQYF

j_gene: TRBJ2-7
d_gene: TRBD1
abundance: NA
v_gene: TRBV9
CDR3aa: CASSASGTGGEQYF

j_gene: TRBJ2-3
d_gene: NA
abundance: NA
v_gene: TRBV27
CDR3aa: CASSFRTDYDTQYF

j_gene: TRBJ2-3
d_gene: TRBD2
abundance: NA
v_gene: TRBV28
CDR3aa: CASSSIAGETDTQYF

j_gene: TRBJ2-6
d_gene: NA
abundance: NA
v_gene: TRBV7-6
CDR3aa: CASSLARGSGANVLTF

j_gene: TRBJ2-3
d_gene: NA
abundance: NA
v_gene: TRBV15
CDR3aa: CATSISGGSTDTQYF

j_gene: TRBJ1-2
d_gene: NA
abundance: NA
v_gene: TRBV5-1
CDR3aa: CASSLEGGMIYGTF

j_gene: TRBJ2-3
d_gene: NA
abundance: NA
v_gene: TRBV6-5
CDR3aa: CASSYVTSTDTQYF